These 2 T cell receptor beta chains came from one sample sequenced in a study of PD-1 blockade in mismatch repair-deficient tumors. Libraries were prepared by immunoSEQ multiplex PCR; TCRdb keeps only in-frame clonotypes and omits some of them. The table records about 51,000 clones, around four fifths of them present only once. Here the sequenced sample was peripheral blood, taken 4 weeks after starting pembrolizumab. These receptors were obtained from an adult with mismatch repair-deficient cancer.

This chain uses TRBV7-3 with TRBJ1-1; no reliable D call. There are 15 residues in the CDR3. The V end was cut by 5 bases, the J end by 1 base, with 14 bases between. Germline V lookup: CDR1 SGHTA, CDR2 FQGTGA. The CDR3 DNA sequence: TGTGCCAGCAGCCTCCGGGGAGGCGGGAACACTGAAGCTTTCTTT. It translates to CASSLRGGGNTEAFF.

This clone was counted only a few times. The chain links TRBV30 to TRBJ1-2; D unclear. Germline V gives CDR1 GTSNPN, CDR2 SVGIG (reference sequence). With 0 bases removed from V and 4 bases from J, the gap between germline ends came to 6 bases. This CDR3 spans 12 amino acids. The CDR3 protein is CAWSVGIYGYTF. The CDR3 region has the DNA TGTGCCTGGAGTGTAGGCATCTATGGCTACACCTTC. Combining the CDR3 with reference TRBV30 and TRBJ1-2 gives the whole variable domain SQTIHQWPATLVQPVGSPLSLECTVEGTSNPNLYWYRQAAGRGLQLLFYSVGIGQISSEVPQNLSASRPQDRQFILSSKKLLLSDSGFYLCAWSVGIYGYTFGSGTRLTVV.